The T cell receptor beta chain under discussion was sequenced for a study of control samples from healthy donors and cancer patients. The ends were cut back, 10 bases at V and 2 bases at J, with 15 bases in the middle. The CDR3 runs 14 residues. Germline values: CDR1 SNHLY, CDR2 FYNNEI. Assay used: immunoSEQ multiplex PCR; TCRdb lists only in-frame clones, some missing. The repertoire has some 96,000 clones, approximately 95% of them found once; the top ten carry approximately 7.9%. This TCR was sampled from a man in his late teens or twenties in good health. The V and J genes are TRBV2 and TRBJ1-5; D gene unclear. The sequencing sample was made of blood. The DNA for the CDR3 is TGTGCCACCAACCAACATGGTGGCAATCAGCCCCAGCATTTT. Translation gives CATNQHGGNQPQHF.